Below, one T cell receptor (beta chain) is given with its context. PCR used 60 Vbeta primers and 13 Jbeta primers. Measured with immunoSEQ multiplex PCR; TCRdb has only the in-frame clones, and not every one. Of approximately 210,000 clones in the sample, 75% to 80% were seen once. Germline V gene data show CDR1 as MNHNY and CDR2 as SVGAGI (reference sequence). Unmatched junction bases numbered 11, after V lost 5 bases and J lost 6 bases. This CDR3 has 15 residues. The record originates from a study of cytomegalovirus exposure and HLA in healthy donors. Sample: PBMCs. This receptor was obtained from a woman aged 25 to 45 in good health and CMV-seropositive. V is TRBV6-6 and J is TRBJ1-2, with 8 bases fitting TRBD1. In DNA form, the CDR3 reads TGTGCCAGCAGTCCCGACAGGGGATATCGGGATGGCTACACCTTC. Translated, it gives CASSPDRGYRDGYTF.